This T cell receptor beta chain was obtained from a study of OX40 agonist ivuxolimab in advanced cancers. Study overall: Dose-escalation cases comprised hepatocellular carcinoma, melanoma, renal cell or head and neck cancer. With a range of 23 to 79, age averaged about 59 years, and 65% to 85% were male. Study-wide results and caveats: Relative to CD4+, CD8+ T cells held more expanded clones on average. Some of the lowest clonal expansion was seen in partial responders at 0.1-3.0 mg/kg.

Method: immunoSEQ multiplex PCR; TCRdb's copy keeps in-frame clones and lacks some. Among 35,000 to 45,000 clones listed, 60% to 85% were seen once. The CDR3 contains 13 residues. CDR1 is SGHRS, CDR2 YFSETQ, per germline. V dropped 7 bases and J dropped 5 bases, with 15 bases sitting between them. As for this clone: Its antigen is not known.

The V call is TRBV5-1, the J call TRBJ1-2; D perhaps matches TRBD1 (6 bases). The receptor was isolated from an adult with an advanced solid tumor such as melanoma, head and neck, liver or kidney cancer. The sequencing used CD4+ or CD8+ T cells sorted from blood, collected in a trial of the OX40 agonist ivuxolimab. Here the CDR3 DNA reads TGCGCCAGCCAACCGGGACACACGTATGGCTACACCTTC. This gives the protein CASQPGHTYGYTF.